This T cell receptor (beta chain) originates from a study of blood T cell repertoires in COVID-19. Study context: Whether acute or convalescent, the COVID-19 samples came from the United States, Italy and Spain. Nucleic acid was either cDNA or gDNA, and it came from T cells, B-cell-depleted T cells, or PBMCs.

This clone was seen just once. The Seattle patients joined while their infection was active and were tracked longitudinally afterward. Germline loops: CDR1 SNHLY, CDR2 FYNNEI. The length of the CDR3 is 13 residues. Trimming left V 4 bases short and J 4 bases short, with 8 bases between. Authors' analysis steps: It was from reference gene primer amplification that nucleated cell counts were estimated. Only in-frame clones appear in the TCRdb table, and some are missing; sequencing was by immunoSEQ multiplex PCR. Clonal size and the V and J genes are those of that table, whereas D and trimming came from the DNA. The data hold 350,000 to 500,000 clones, with 70% to 90% observed a single time.

The TCR sequence derives from a man aged 18 to 30 with COVID-19, enrolled during active disease. This chain links TRBV2 with TRBJ1-5; D call uncertain. Sequencing was done on a sample of peripheral blood. The CDR3 DNA is TGTGCCAGCAGTGTTACAGAAAATCAGCCCCAGCATTTT. Its translation: CASSVTENQPQHF.